This T cell receptor (beta chain) was captured by sequencing in a study of shared clonotypes between healthy human individuals. Naive CD8 cells were CD45RO-negative, positively selected for CCR7, excluding terminally differentiated effector memory CD45RA+ cells. Caucasian adults residing in Nashville, Tennessee made up all the donors. The data were produced by immunoSEQ multiplex PCR, yet TCRdb's version contains in-frame clones alone and is incomplete. Here the sample spans under 2,000,000 clones, around 96% being singletons. The CDR3 covers 16 residues. J was trimmed by 5 bases and V by 0 bases; bases with no gene match: 5. Germline assignment: CDR1 SGDLS and CDR2 YYNGEE.

The genes are TRBV9 and TRBJ2-7, with 13 positions matching TRBD2. The source is a man aged 18 to 30 in good health. Material: naive CD8+ T cells sorted from blood. The CDR3 DNA reads as TGTGCCAGCAGCGTAGGGACTAGCGGGAGAACGGACGAGCAGTACTTC. Its protein is CASSVGTSGRTDEQYF.